This T cell receptor beta chain originates from a study of neoadjuvant anti-PD-1 for oral cavity cancer. Study-wide findings and caveats: Expansion of preexisting intratumoral clones was suggested to aid response.

The V end lost 6 bases, the J end lost 3 bases, and 14 bases lay between the germline ends. Germline loops: CDR1 LNHDA, CDR2 SQIVND (reference sequence). The CDR3 contains 14 residues. The sample's time point: after neoadjuvant nivolumab, at surgical resection. A few counts support this clone. Antigen specificity is unknown. Two replicates per tumor sample, mostly from around 4.9 ug of genomic DNA. Repertoires were generated with immunoSEQ multiplex PCR, while TCRdb's copy carries only in-frame clones and drops some. Of roughly 36,000 clones in the sample, 35% to 45% were seen once. Sequenced here: tumor tissue, sampled after nivolumab (anti-PD-1) treatment. The gene calls are TRBV19 and TRBJ1-1, with D maybe TRBD1 (6 bases). The clonotype originates from a person between 40 and 79 years old with oral cavity squamous cell carcinoma. The CDR3 reads CASSDTGRDTEAFF. CDR3 DNA sequence: TGTGCCAGTAGCGATACAGGGCGCGACACTGAAGCTTTCTTT.